This TCR beta chain was sequenced for a study of T cell responses to AZD1222 COVID-19 vaccine. Produced via immunoSEQ multiplex PCR; TCRdb's table is partial and in-frame only. The table includes roughly 140,000 clones, 89% detected once. The V gene lost 4 bases and the J gene lost 2 bases, with 15 bases spanning the gap. The germline V gene has CDR1 SGHRS and CDR2 YFSETQ. This CDR3 contains 15 residues. Sequencing was performed on peripheral blood, taken on day 0 of AZD1222 vaccination. The receptor comes from an adult in good health. The rearrangement joins TRBV5-1 to TRBJ2-5, with TRBD1 as a possible D gene (5 bases). The DNA for the CDR3 is TGCGCCAGCAGCCTTGTTCTAGACAGACAAGAGACCCAGTACTTC. It specifies CASSLVLDRQETQYF.